These 20 T cell receptor beta chains were sequenced from one sample in a study of human T cells and chemical hapten exposure (dated by TCRdb to the early 2020s). The library was built by means of RACE. Sequencing was performed on a NextSeq 500. TCRdb passed the public sequencing reads through fastp at Q25 and MiXCR, retaining productive beta sequences. Every distinct CDR3 protein forms one entry, paired with its most common genes and DNA. The sample records roughly 140,000 distinct CDR3 sequences, roughly 10% of which are singletons. The ten most abundant clones make up 1.4% of the sample. The time point tag for this specimen amounts to: patch test 2, 6 weeks after DPC sensitization. The treatment or condition label here, explained by the study, means: therapeutic diphenylcyclopropenone sensitization with weekly scalp DPC. The source was whole blood, collected in connection with sensitization to the hapten diphenylcyclopropenone (DPC). The receptors here all came from a woman aged 45-65 years with alopecia areata. Some clones in this sample may be carry-over from other donors' samples.

This clonotype has only a few counts. This chain uses TRBV24-1 with TRBJ2-5, with D possibly TRBD1 on 5 matching bases. V was shortened by 4 bases and J by 4 bases, with 18 bases between the two germline ends. Germline CDR1 KGHDR, CDR2 SFDVKD. This CDR3 comprises 16 residues. CDR3 amino acids: CATSDRSPPGAETQYF. Written as DNA, the CDR3 is TGTGCCACCAGTGACCGCAGCCCCCCTGGGGCAGAGACCCAGTACTTC.

The V gene is TRBV11-2, the J gene TRBJ2-1; 7 bases align to TRBD1. The CDR3 is 15 amino acids. Germline V gives CDR1 SGHAT, CDR2 FQNNGV. The J segment lost 2 bases and the V segment lost 1 base, leaving 2 bases of the junction unmatched. The CDR3 spells CASSLGGGAYNEQFF. CDR3 DNA sequence: TGTGCCAGCAGCTTAGGAGGGGGCGCCTACAATGAGCAGTTCTTC.

This clonotype was observed a handful of times. The rearrangement links TRBV7-2 to TRBJ2-5; D possibly corresponds to TRBD1 (6 bases). This CDR3 is built from 14 residues. Trimming removed 1 base from V and 4 bases from J, with 10 bases in between. Germline V lookup: CDR1 SGHTA, CDR2 FQGNSA. The CDR3 nucleotides are TGTGCCAGCAGCTTAGAGTTAGGGGGAGAGACCCAGTACTTC. Translation gives CASSLELGGETQYF.

The genes are TRBV7-8 and TRBJ2-7; TRBD1 is a possible D gene (7 bases). Germline CDR1 SGHVS, CDR2 FQNEAQ. The CDR3 length is 17 residues. Trimming removed 4 bases from V and 6 bases from J, with 25 bases in between. CDR3: CASSSIRRGQGGSEQYF. The CDR3 DNA reads as TGTGCCAGCAGCTCCATCCGAAGGGGGCAGGGGGGATCCGAGCAGTACTTC.

This clonotype was seen many times. The chain links TRBV5-1 to TRBJ1-2, with 7 nucleotides matching TRBD1. The junction had 6 bases not matched to a gene; V was cut back by 1 base and J by 6 bases. The CDR3 is 14 amino acids. The germline gives CDR1 SGHRS, CDR2 YFSETQ. The CDR3: CASSLLSGTDGYTF. For the CDR3, the DNA is TGCGCCAGCAGCTTGCTTTCGGGGACAGATGGCTACACCTTC.

In its sample, this clonotype was seen a few times. The chain employs TRBV10-3 and TRBJ2-7, with TRBD1 as a possible D gene (6 bases). CDR1 is ENHRY, CDR2 SYGVKD, per germline. Trimming took off 9 bases at V and 3 bases at J, with 15 bases between the two ends. The CDR3 covers 13 residues. CDR3 in DNA: TGTGCCATTTTGAGGGACATAAGCTACGAGCAGTACTTC. Translating gives CAILRDISYEQYF.

V usage is TRBV7-9 and J usage is TRBJ1-1; 11 bases line up with TRBD1. Germline CDR1 and CDR2: SEHNR and FQNEAQ (reference sequence). This CDR3 has 17 residues. After removal of 4 bases from V and 3 bases from J, the junction contained 10 bases not matched to a gene. DNA of the CDR3: TGTGCCAGCAGCTCACCTCCGGACAGGGGGCTTGACACTGAAGCTTTCTTT. Amino acid sequence: CASSSPPDRGLDTEAFF.

This clonotype came up many times. This chain joins TRBV12-3 or TRBV12-4 and TRBJ2-5, with 9 bases identical to TRBD2. This CDR3 is 15 amino acids long. The junction had 6 bases not matched to a gene; V was cut back by 6 bases and J by 1 base. Here the CDR3 reads CASRIAGASQETQYF. In nucleotides, the CDR3 is TGTGCCAGCAGAATAGCGGGAGCCAGCCAAGAGACCCAGTACTTC.

The chain recombines TRBV20-1 with TRBJ2-5; 9 bases are a match to TRBD1. Germline V gives CDR1 DFQATT, CDR2 SNEGSKA (reference sequence). J gave up 3 bases and V 6 bases, and 11 bases lay outside the gene matches. This CDR3 is built from 15 residues. CDR3 region: CSAPRGWTGEETQYF. CDR3 nucleotides: TGCAGTGCCCCTAGGGGATGGACAGGGGAAGAGACCCAGTACTTC.

There are a few counts of this clonotype. The chain uses TRBV6-2 or TRBV6-3 and TRBJ2-7; D is possibly TRBD1 (6 bases). This CDR3 region has 15 residues. Germline V gene data show CDR1 as MNHEY and CDR2 as SVGEGT. V lost 6 bases and J lost 2, with 17 bases in between. The CDR3 spells CASSPSRQVPYEQYF. The CDR3 DNA reads as TGTGCCAGCAGCCCATCCCGACAGGTCCCCTACGAGCAGTACTTC.

Notes on this clonotype: This clone may be a read error of a much larger clone one base away. The chain carries TRBV29-1 and TRBJ2-6; unclear D gene. Germline CDR1 SQVTM, CDR2 ANQGSEA. The CDR3 is 13 amino acids. CDR3 sequence reads: CSVEDLGTNVLTF. The CDR3 bases are TGCAGCGTTGAGGACCTTGGGACCAACGTCCTGACTTTC.

This clonotype was observed a few times. The V and J genes are TRBV5-1 and TRBJ1-4; no clear D gene. V lost 0 bases to trimming and J lost 7 bases, with 4 bases between them. Germline V gene lookup returns CDR1 SGHRS and CDR2 YFSETQ. CDR3 size: 12 residues. The CDR3 here is CASSLDLEKLFF. CDR3 DNA: TGCGCCAGCAGCTTGGATCTTGAAAAACTGTTTTTT.

The V call is TRBV13, the J call TRBJ1-1; tentatively, D is TRBD1 (5 bases). Trimming stripped 6 bases from V and 8 bases from J, with 19 bases between. This CDR3 is built from 14 residues. Germline CDR1 reads PRHDT; CDR2 reads FYEKMQ (reference sequence). The CDR3 nucleotides read TGTGCCAGCAGTTCGAGGGACCGACGAAAAGAAGCTTTCTTT. Its protein is CASSSRDRRKEAFF.

About this clonotype: It may be a read error: a sequence one base away is much more abundant. The chain uses TRBV18 and TRBJ2-7; TRBD1 agrees at 7 bases. This CDR3 comprises 14 residues. The V segment lost 3 bases and the J segment 4 bases; nucleotides outside the gene matches: 6. Germline V gives CDR1 KGHSH, CDR2 LQKENI. CDR3 nucleotide sequence: TGTGCCAGCTCACCTCCAGGGGGATTTTACGAGCAGTACTTC. Protein: CASSPPGGFYEQYF.

This clonotype occurred many times. V usage is TRBV12-3 or TRBV12-4 and J usage is TRBJ1-1; D is possibly TRBD1 (6 bases). V was cut by 3 bases and J by 5 bases, with 16 bases left in between. The CDR3 totals 15 residues. The CDR3 loop is CASSLTGGGGTEAFF. CDR3 nucleotides: TGTGCCAGCAGTTTGACCGGAGGAGGGGGAACTGAAGCTTTCTTT.

This clonotype was observed a handful of times. V gene TRBV6-2 or TRBV6-3 combines with J gene TRBJ2-1; no firm D call. The CDR3 extends over 12 amino acids. V lost 4 bases and J 10 bases, leaving 11 bases between the germline ends. Germline V gene sequence: CDR1 MNHEY, CDR2 SVGEGT. The CDR3 reads CASSSSNREQFF. The CDR3, as DNA: TGTGCCAGCAGTTCCTCTAATAGGGAGCAGTTCTTC.

The chain employs TRBV12-3 or TRBV12-4 and TRBJ2-3; D remains ambiguous. V was shortened by 8 bases and J by 1 base, with 7 bases between the two germline ends. The CDR3 is made up of 12 amino acids. The CDR3 here is CASGRGTDTQYF. CDR3 in DNA: TGTGCCAGCGGTAGGGGCACAGATACGCAGTATTTT.

Many counts were recorded for this clonotype. V is TRBV29-1 and J is TRBJ2-7, with 13 nucleotides matching TRBD2. The germline CDR1 and CDR2 sequences are SQVTM and ANQGSEA. Trimming took 4 bases from V and 0 from J; bases not matched to a gene: 6. CDR3 length: 16 amino acids. In DNA, the CDR3 is TGCAGCGTTGGACTAGCGGGAGGACCCGGCTCCTACGAGCAGTACTTC. Amino acid sequence: CSVGLAGGPGSYEQYF.

CDR3 amino acids: CSATDLYEQYF. DNA of the CDR3: TGCAGCGCAACGGACCTCTACGAGCAGTACTTC. The chain couples TRBV29-1 to TRBJ2-7; D is uncertain. Trimming cost V 7 bases and J 3 bases, with 10 bases left between them. Per the germline V gene, CDR1 is SQVTM and CDR2 is ANQGSEA. The length of the CDR3 is 11 residues.

The chain has TRBV20-1 and TRBJ2-1; D perhaps matches TRBD2 (5 bases). CDR3 length: 13 amino acids. Germline V gives CDR1 DFQATT, CDR2 SNEGSKA (reference sequence). V shed 2 bases and J shed 2 bases, with 7 bases lying between them. CDR3 sequence: CSARSGTYNEQFF. The DNA of the CDR3 is TGCAGTGCTAGATCGGGAACCTACAATGAGCAGTTCTTC.